This T cell receptor (beta chain) was captured by sequencing in a study of blood T cell repertoires in COVID-19 (dated by TCRdb to about 2020). For the study in its entirety: The collaborator samples originated in the United States, Italy and Spain and spanned the acute and convalescent phases of COVID-19. Deeply sampled blood TCRbeta repertoires from subjects exposed to, actively infected with, or recovered from COVID-19 were included in the dataset. Where available, HLA class I and class II types were obtained from metadata supplied by the sample provider rather than from assay-based typing. Sample metadata almost always included a de-identified subject ID, COVID-19 status, age in years and sex. Samples were obtained from the ongoing ImmuneRACE study (first 160 participants) and from 1,254 subjects provided by 6 global collaborators. The repertoires were released in a freely available public database meant as a resource for research on the immune response to SARS-CoV-2. The material from the prospective study consisted of cDNA or gDNA derived from T cells, B-cell-depleted T cells, or PBMCs.

On this clone: Its specific antigen is unknown. Base qualities were left out, and no much larger clone turns up one base away.

The immunoSEQ Assay, a bias-controlled multiplex PCR, was used to amplify TCRbeta CDR3 regions from genomic DNA. The source study handled its data this way. Within the assay, amplification of reference gene primers was used to estimate how many nucleated cells each sample contained. To quantify the absolute abundance of each unique TCRbeta CDR3 rearrangement, sequence reads were collapsed and filtered. For each sample, productive Simpson clonality was calculated as the square root of Simpson's diversity index over productive rearrangements. This immuneACCESS table, as held by TCRdb, lists in-frame sequences with V and J called but not all clones. Of the missing ones, under half trace to an unresolved V gene in checked studies; the others have no known cause. That table supplies the V and J calls and clone size; D and trimming were determined from the DNA. For this sample the table gives 250,000 or so clones, of which roughly 77% were detected only once. The ten top clones hold over 3% of the sample.

Whole blood was collected in K2EDTA tubes by collaborating institutions according to the institutions' own protocols. Collaborator samples were shipped for TCRbeta analysis as frozen whole blood, isolated PBMCs, or DNA extracted from either sample type. The investigation overall reported the following: The quantity of clinical and demographic metadata differed by source and by participant and was supplied without curation.

The germline V gene provides CDR1 SGHRS and CDR2 YFSETQ. Measured from the cysteine to the phenylalanine, the CDR3 is 16 residues long. Kept here is only the CDR3 DNA, which spans 48 bases and is read in frame from base 1. Trimming leaves V shorter by 1 base and J shorter by 5 bases, with the junction holding 6 bases beyond the gene matches. Material: peripheral blood. The V and J segments used are TRBV5-1 and TRBJ2-3, with 11 bases matching TRBD2. The clonotype originates from a woman at least 80 years old with acute or convalescent COVID-19. This receptor has the CDR3 CASSLTSGGFGDTQYF. The DNA is TGCGCCAGCAGCTTGACTAGCGGGGGCTTCGGAGATACGCAGTATTTT.